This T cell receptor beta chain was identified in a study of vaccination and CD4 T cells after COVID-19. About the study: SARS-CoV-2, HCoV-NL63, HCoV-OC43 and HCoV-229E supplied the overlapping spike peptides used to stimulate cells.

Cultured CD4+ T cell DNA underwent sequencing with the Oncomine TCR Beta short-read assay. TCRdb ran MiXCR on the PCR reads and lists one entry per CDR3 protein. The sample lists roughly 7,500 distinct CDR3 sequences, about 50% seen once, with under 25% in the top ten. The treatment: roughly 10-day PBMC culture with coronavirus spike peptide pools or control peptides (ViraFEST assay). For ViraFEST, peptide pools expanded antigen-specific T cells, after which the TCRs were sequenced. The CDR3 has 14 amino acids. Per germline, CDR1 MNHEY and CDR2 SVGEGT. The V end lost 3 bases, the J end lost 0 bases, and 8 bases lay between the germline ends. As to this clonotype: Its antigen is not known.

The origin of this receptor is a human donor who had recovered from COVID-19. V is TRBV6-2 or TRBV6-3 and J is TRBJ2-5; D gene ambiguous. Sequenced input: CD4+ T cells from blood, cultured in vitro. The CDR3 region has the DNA TGTGCCAGCAGTTATGGTGGAAACCAAGAGACCCAGTACTTC. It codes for CASSYGGNQETQYF.